This T cell receptor beta chain was identified during a study of blood T cell repertoires in COVID-19. Clones were read by immunoSEQ multiplex PCR, and TCRdb kept only the in-frame ones, dropping some. The sample holds about 100,000 clones, around 73% seen once. Germline V gene data show CDR1 as LNHNV and CDR2 as YYDKDF (reference sequence). V lost 7 bases to trimming and J lost 3 bases, with 18 bases between them. The CDR3 consists of 15 residues. In this sample, this clone turned up once. The material sequenced was peripheral blood. This chain connects TRBV15 to TRBJ2-5; possible D gene TRBD2, 6 bases. The receptor's source is a man aged 55-75 years with active or convalescent COVID-19. CDR3 region: CATTQEGDDKETQYF. DNA of the CDR3: TGTGCCACCACCCAGGAGGGAGACGACAAAGAGACCCAGTACTTC.